The present T cell receptor (beta chain) was sequenced within a study of metastatic and nonmetastatic thyroid tumors. Patients had received no treatment of any kind before thyroid surgery. There are many counts of this clone. The antigen remains unidentified. Study results and caveats: When malignant thyroid tumors were compared with benign nodules, TCR beta diversity was reportedly significantly higher in the malignant tumors. This held in both blood and tumor samples.

TCRdb used MiXCR to call clones anew from the PCR reads. The repertoire has over 35,000 clones, less than 20% of them found once; the top ten carry roughly 9.8%. The CDR3 sequence is 18 residues long. The V segment lost 3 bases and the J segment 6 bases; nucleotides outside the gene matches: 12. The germline V gene has CDR1 SGHRS and CDR2 YFSETQ. The sequencing input was tumor tissue. The sequence derives from a female donor with papillary thyroid cancer or a benign thyroid nodule (not recorded which). Some clones in this sample may be carry-over from other donors' samples. The chain combines TRBV5-1 with TRBJ2-2, with 12 bases identical to TRBD2. As DNA, the CDR3 is TGCGCCAGCAGCTCCCTGACTAGCGGGAGTTCTGTCGCCGGGGAGCTGTTTTTT. This encodes CASSSLTSGSSVAGELFF.